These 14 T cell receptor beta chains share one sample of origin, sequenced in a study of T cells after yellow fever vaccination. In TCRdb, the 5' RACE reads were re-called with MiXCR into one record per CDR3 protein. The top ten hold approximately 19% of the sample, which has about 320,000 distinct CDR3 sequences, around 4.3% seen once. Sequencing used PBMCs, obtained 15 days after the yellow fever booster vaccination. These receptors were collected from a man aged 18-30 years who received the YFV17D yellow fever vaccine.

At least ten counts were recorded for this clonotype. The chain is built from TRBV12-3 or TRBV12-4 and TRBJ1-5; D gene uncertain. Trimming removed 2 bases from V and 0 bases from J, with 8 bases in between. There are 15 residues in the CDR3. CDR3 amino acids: CASSLKPLSNQPQHF. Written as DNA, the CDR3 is TGTGCCAGCAGTTTAAAACCGCTTAGCAATCAGCCCCAGCATTTT.

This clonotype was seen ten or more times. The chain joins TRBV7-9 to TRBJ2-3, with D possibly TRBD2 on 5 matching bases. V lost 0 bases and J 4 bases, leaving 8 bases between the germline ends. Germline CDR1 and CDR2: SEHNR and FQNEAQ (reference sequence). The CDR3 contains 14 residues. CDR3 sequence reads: CASSLAPLADTQYF. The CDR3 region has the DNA TGTGCCAGCAGCTTAGCTCCACTAGCAGATACGCAGTATTTT.

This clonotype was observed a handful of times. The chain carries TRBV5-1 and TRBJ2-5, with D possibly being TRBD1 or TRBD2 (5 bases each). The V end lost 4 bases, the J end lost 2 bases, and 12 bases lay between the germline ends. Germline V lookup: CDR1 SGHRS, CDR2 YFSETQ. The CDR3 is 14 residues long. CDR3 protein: CASSPDWGQETQYF. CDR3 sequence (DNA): TGCGCCAGCAGCCCAGACTGGGGGCAAGAGACCCAGTACTTC.

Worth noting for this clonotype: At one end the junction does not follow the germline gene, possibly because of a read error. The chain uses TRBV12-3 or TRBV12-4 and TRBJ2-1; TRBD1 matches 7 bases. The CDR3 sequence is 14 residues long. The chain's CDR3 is CASSYRGLDHEQIF. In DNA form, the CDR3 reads TGTGCCAGCAGCTACAGGGGTTTGGACCATGAGCAGATCTTC.

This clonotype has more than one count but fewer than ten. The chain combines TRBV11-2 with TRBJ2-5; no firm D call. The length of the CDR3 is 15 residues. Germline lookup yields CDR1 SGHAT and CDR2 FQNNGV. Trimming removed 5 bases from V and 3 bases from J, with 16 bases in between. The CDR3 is CASSKHLLNEETQYF. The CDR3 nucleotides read TGTGCCAGCAGCAAACATCTACTAAACGAAGAGACCCAGTACTTC.

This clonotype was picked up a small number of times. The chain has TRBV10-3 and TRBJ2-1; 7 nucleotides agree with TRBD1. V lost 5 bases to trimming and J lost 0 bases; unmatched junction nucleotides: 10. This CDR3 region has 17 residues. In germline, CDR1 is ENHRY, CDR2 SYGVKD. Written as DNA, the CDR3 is TGTGCCATCAGTTCCCGGGACAGAGCCAGCTCCTACAATGAGCAGTTCTTC. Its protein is CAISSRDRASSYNEQFF.

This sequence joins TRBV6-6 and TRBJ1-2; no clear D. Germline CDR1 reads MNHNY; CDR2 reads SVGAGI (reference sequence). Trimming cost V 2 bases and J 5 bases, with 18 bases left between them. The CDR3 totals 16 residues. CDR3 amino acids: CASSYGSPGETYGYTF. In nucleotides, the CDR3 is TGTGCCAGCAGTTACGGTTCGCCCGGGGAGACTTATGGCTACACCTTC.

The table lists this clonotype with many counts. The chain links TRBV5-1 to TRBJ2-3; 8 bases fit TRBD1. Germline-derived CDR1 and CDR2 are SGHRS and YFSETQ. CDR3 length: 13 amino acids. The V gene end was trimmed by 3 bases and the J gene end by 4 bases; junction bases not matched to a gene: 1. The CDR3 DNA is TGCGCCAGCAGCTCGGACAGGGCAGATACGCAGTATTTT. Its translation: CASSSDRADTQYF.

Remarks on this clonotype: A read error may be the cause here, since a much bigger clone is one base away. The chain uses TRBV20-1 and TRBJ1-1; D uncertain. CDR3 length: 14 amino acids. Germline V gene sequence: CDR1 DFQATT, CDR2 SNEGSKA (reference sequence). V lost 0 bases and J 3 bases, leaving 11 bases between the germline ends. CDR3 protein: CSARDGCYDTEAFF. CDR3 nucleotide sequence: TGCAGTGCTAGAGATGGGTGTTACGACACTGAAGCTTTCTTT.

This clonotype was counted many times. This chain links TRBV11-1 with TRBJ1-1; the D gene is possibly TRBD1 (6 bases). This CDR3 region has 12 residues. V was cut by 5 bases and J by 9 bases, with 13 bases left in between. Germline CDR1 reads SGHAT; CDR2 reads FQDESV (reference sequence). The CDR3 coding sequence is TGTGCCAGCAGCCGTGGCTGGGGGCAAGCTTTCTTT. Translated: CASSRGWGQAFF.

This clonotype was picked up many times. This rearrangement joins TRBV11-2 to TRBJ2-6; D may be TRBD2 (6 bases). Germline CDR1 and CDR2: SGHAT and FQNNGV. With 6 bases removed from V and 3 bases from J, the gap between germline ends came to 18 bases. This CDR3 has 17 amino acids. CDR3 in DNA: TGTGCCAGCAGTTCGAGTCTCGGGGGAGATGGGGCCAACGTCCTGACTTTC. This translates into CASSSSLGGDGANVLTF.

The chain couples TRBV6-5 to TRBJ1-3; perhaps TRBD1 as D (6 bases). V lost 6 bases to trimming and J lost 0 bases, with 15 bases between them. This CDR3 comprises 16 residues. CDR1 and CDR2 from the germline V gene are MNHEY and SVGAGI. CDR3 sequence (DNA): TGTGCCAGCAGCCCGGGACACTTCTACTCTGGAAACACCATATATTTT. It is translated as CASSPGHFYSGNTIYF.

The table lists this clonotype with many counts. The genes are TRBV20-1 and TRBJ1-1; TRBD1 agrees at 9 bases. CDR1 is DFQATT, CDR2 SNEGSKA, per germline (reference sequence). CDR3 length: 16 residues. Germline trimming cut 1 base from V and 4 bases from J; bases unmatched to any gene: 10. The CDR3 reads CSARAWDRDWATEAFF. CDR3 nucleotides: TGCAGTGCTAGAGCTTGGGACAGGGATTGGGCCACTGAAGCTTTCTTT.

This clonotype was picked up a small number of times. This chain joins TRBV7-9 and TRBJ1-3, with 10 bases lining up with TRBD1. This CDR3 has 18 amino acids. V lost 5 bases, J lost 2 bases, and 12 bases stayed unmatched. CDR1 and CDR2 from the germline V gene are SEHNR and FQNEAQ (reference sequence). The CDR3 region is CASSRRPGQGNTGNTIYF. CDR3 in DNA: TGTGCCAGCAGCCGACGTCCGGGACAGGGGAACACTGGAAACACCATATATTTT. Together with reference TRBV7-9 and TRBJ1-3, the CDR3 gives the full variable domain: DTGVSQNPRHKITKRGQNVTFRCDPISEHNRLYWYRQTLGQGPEFLTYFQNEAQLEKSRLLSDRFSAERPKGSFSTLEIQRTEQGDSAMYLCASSRRPGQGNTGNTIYFGEGSWLTVV.